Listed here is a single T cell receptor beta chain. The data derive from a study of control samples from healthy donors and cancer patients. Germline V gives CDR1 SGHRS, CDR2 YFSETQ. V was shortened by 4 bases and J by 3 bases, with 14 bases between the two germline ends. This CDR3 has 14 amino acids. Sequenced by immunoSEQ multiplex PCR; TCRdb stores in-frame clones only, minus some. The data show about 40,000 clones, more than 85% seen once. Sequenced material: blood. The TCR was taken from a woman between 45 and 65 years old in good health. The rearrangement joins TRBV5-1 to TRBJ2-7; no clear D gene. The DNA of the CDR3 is TGCGCCAGCAGCCTGACCGGGCTGGGCTACGAGCAGTACTTC. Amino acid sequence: CASSLTGLGYEQYF.